Sequencing of this TCR beta chain was carried out in a study of T-cell memory formation after mild COVID-19. About the research overall: Clustering of TCRs was largely donor specific.

This CDR3 has 15 residues. Germline V gene lookup returns CDR1 ENHRY and CDR2 SYGVKD. Trimming cost V 10 bases and J 1 base; bases outside gene matches: 7. UMIs and sample barcodes were carried by the TCR alpha and TCR beta cDNA libraries that 5'RACE produced using constant-segment primers. TCRdb fed the 5' RACE reads into MiXCR, producing one record per CDR3 protein. Among hundreds of thousands of distinct CDR3 sequences listed, 20% to 30% were seen once. On this clonotype: Its antigen is not identified.

Findings and limits, study-wide: Pre-infection memory contained some responding clones, which suggested that cross-reactive memory had joined. There was a balanced CD4/CD8 profile in clones contracting day 15 to 85, and later expanders leaned CD4+.

The origin of this receptor is an adult woman who had mild COVID-19 (a few samples of this study predate the infection). Cell type and time point are not known. The specimen sequenced was PBMCs or a T cell subset sorted from them (not recorded which). The J gene is TRBJ1-1, the V gene TRBV10-3; 12 bases are shared with TRBD1. The CDR3 DNA sequence: TGTGCCACGGGGACAGGGGGCTTAAGGAACACTGAAGCTTTCTTT. Protein product: CATGTGGLRNTEAFF.